These 9 T cell receptor beta chains came from one sample sequenced in a study of blood T cell repertoires in COVID-19. Generated by immunoSEQ multiplex PCR, the TCRdb table keeps only in-frame clones and is missing some. The table has 65,000 to 90,000 clones, approximately 76% seen once. Material for sequencing was peripheral blood. The receptors here all came from a man aged 65 to 85 with active or convalescent COVID-19.

The CDR3 region is CASSRNRGGETQYF. For the CDR3, the DNA is TGTGCCAGCAGCCGCAACAGGGGGGGGGAGACCCAGTACTTC. V and J are TRBV7-6 and TRBJ2-5; possibly TRBD1 for D (8 bases). The CDR3 sequence is 14 residues long. V lost 5 bases and J lost 5, with 15 bases in between. Germline CDR1 SGHVS, CDR2 FNYEAQ.

V gene TRBV7-9 combines with J gene TRBJ1-2, with D uncertain. CDR1 and CDR2 from the germline V gene are SEHNR and FQNEAQ (reference sequence). Trimming cost V 1 base and J 2 bases, with 8 bases left between them. The CDR3 length is 14 residues. The CDR3 region is CASSLVSGNYGYTF. CDR3 DNA sequence: TGTGCCAGCAGCTTAGTTTCGGGGAACTATGGCTACACCTTC.

The chain links TRBV5-1 to TRBJ2-2; TRBD1 aligns across 8 bases. The CDR3 is 15 amino acids. Germline V gene lookup returns CDR1 SGHRS and CDR2 YFSETQ. The J segment lost 5 bases and the V segment lost 4 bases, leaving 7 bases of the junction unmatched. In DNA form, the CDR3 reads TGCGCCAGCAGCCAGACAGGGGTAATGACCGGGGAGCTGTTTTTT. Translated, it gives CASSQTGVMTGELFF.

The chain carries TRBV27 and TRBJ2-3, with 9 bases lining up with TRBD1. Germline CDR1 reads MNHEY; CDR2 reads SMNVEV (reference sequence). The ends lost 6 bases at V and 5 bases at J; junction bases unmatched: 9. CDR3 length: 15 residues. The CDR3 DNA reads as TGTGCCAGCAGAGAGGGACAGGGAAGGGGAGATACGCAGTATTTT. This encodes CASREGQGRGDTQYF.

The gene calls are TRBV6-6 and TRBJ1-6; possibly TRBD1 for D (5 bases). Per germline, CDR1 MNHNY and CDR2 SVGAGI (reference sequence). This CDR3 contains 14 residues. V was cut by 6 bases and J by 2 bases, with 8 bases left in between. The CDR3 sequence: CASSDRPYNSPLHF. CDR3 DNA: TGTGCCAGCAGCGACAGACCCTATAATTCACCCCTCCACTTT.

This chain uses TRBV10-3 with TRBJ1-5; tentative D call: TRBD1 (5 bases). Germline V gives CDR1 ENHRY, CDR2 SYGVKD. Trimming shortened V by 10 bases and J by 10 bases, and 23 bases separated the two germline ends. This CDR3 has 14 amino acids. CDR3 bases: TGTGCCAATCCACTCGGACAAGCCCACGGACCCCAGCATTTT. It codes for CANPLGQAHGPQHF.

The sample holds many counts of this clone. The V and J genes are TRBV19 and TRBJ1-5; D unresolved. Germline lookup yields CDR1 LNHDA and CDR2 SQIVND (reference sequence). The CDR3 covers 15 residues. V lost 3 bases and J lost 2, with 11 bases in between. The CDR3 nucleotides are TGTGCCAGTAGTATCACGGGAACGGGCAATCAGCCCCAGCATTTT. Translation gives CASSITGTGNQPQHF.

This chain uses TRBV12-3 or TRBV12-4 with TRBJ2-5; no clear D gene. Trimming pared 2 bases from V and 5 bases from J, leaving 6 bases between. The CDR3 extends over 12 amino acids. The CDR3 spells CASSLLRETQYF. CDR3 DNA: TGTGCCAGCAGTTTACTGAGGGAGACCCAGTACTTC.

The chain has TRBV19 and TRBJ2-7; the match to TRBD1 covers 8 bases. V was pared by 6 bases and J by 3 bases, with 4 bases of the junction left unmatched. The CDR3 spans 13 residues. Germline V gene sequence: CDR1 LNHDA, CDR2 SQIVND (reference sequence). CDR3 sequence reads: CASSRDRNYEQYF. The CDR3 nucleotides read TGTGCCAGTAGCCGGGACAGGAACTACGAGCAGTACTTC.